Sequencing of this T cell receptor beta chain was carried out in a study of blood T cell repertoires in COVID-19 (dated by TCRdb to 2018 to 2021). The study in broad terms: The collaborator samples originated in the United States, Italy and Spain and spanned the acute and convalescent phases of COVID-19. The material from the prospective study consisted of cDNA or gDNA derived from T cells, B-cell-depleted T cells, or PBMCs. Deeply sampled blood TCRbeta repertoires from subjects exposed to, actively infected with, or recovered from COVID-19 were included in the dataset. A freely available public database, intended as a resource for researchers studying the immune response to SARS-CoV-2, is where the repertoires were released. Samples came from the ongoing ImmuneRACE study (first 160 participants) plus 1,254 subjects from 6 global collaborators. The sample metadata nearly always contained a de-identified subject ID, COVID-19 status, age in years and sex. Where available, HLA class I and class II types were obtained from metadata supplied by the sample provider rather than from assay-based typing. Results the study describes overall, beyond this receptor: The amount of clinical and demographic metadata varied by source and participant and was provided uncurated.

The collaborating institutions used their own protocols to collect whole blood in K2EDTA tubes. Collaborator samples were shipped for TCRbeta analysis as frozen whole blood, isolated PBMCs, or DNA extracted from either sample type. TCRbeta CDR3 regions were amplified from genomic DNA using the immunoSEQ Assay, a bias-controlled multiplex PCR. In the source study's methods: Nucleated cell counts per sample were estimated from amplification of reference gene primers within the assay. Sequence reads were collapsed and filtered to measure the absolute abundance of every unique TCRbeta CDR3 rearrangement. Productive Simpson clonality was computed per sample as the square root of Simpson's diversity index over productive rearrangements. Here the immuneACCESS table is served through TCRdb, limited to in-frame sequences with V and J called. Missing clones are a known gap in these copies; in checked studies unresolved V genes cover under half, and the rest lacks a known reason. Clone size and V and J calls were adopted from that table, with D and trimming inferred from the DNA. This sample gives under 100,000 clones in total; around 80% of them show up just once. Over 15% of the sample goes to the ten largest clones.

Comment on this clone: It lacks a known antigen. Per-nucleotide qualities are absent, and no much larger clonotype sits a single base away.

Sequenced material: peripheral blood. This clonotype was obtained from an older woman with acute or convalescent COVID-19.

The DNA sequence is TGCAGCGGCTTACAGGGACCTAACACTGAAGCTTTCTTT. Translated, it reads CSGLQGPNTEAFF. This chain joins TRBV29-1 to TRBJ1-1; the D region possibly corresponds to TRBD1 (6 bases align). Reading the germline V gene gives CDR1 SQVTM and CDR2 ANQGSEA. The germline ends are 14 bases apart after V is trimmed by 7 bases and J by 2 bases. The CDR3 measures 13 amino acids from cysteine to phenylalanine. The only DNA kept is the CDR3, 39 bases in frame from the first base. With all but the CDR3 taken from the reference TRBV29-1 and TRBJ1-1 genes, the full variable domain is: SAVISQKPSRDICQRGTSLTIQCQVDSQVTMMFWYRQQPGQSLTLIATANQGSEATYESGFVIDKFPISRPNLTFSTLTVSNMSPEDSSIYLCSGLQGPNTEAFFGQGTRLTVV.